The clone carrying this T cell receptor (beta chain) showed up many times. The antigen remains unidentified. TCRdb used MiXCR to reprocess the reads, holding one entry per CDR3 protein. The table shows about 320,000 distinct CDR3 sequences, with more than 8% occurring only once. The data belong to a study of T cell repertoires in cytomegalovirus infection. Study summary: Public TCR beta signature analysis indicated the presence of both CMV infection and matching HLA type. Findings and limits, study-wide: Summed frequency of public TCR beta families distinguished CMV carriers with the relevant HLA. HLA-C-restricted, CMV-specific TCR beta clonotypes were dominant ex vivo.

This CDR3 region has 13 residues. Germline CDR1 is SGHTA and CDR2 is FQGNSA. The V end was cut by 4 bases, the J end by 4 bases, with 11 bases between. This receptor was obtained from a human donor in good health (CMV status not recorded). Some clones in this sample may be carry-over from other donors' samples. The gene calls are TRBV7-2 and TRBJ2-7; no clear D gene. The material sequenced was PBMCs. The CDR3 here is CASSSRWTYEQYF. DNA for the CDR3: TGTGCCAGCAGCTCGCGTTGGACGTACGAGCAGTACTTC.